This T cell receptor (beta chain) originates from a study of T cell responses to AZD1222 COVID-19 vaccine. Points from the study as a whole: Close to half of all spike-specific TCRs reportedly target regions of the variants that are unmutated. At baseline, just 6 or 7 AZD1222 recipients tested seropositive. Distributed over spike, vaccine-associated CD4 TCRs predominated at 160-218 and 743-854. Females outnumbered males among donors, who were mostly white British; clonal diversity was possibly underestimated.

Note on this clone: Its cognate antigen is unknown.

Measured with immunoSEQ multiplex PCR; TCRdb has only the in-frame clones, and not every one. The sample has around 120,000 clones; 85% to 90% are singletons. Per germline, CDR1 SGHTA and CDR2 FQGNSA. This CDR3 contains 13 residues. Trimming pared 5 bases from V and 0 bases from J, leaving 6 bases between. The chain is built from TRBV7-2 and TRBJ2-3; unclear D gene. This TCR derives from an adult who received the AZD1222 COVID-19 vaccine. Sequenced material: peripheral blood, taken 28 days after the second AZD1222 dose. Here the CDR3 reads CASSPLSTDTQYF. The CDR3 DNA follows: TGTGCCAGCAGCCCGCTAAGCACAGATACGCAGTATTTT.